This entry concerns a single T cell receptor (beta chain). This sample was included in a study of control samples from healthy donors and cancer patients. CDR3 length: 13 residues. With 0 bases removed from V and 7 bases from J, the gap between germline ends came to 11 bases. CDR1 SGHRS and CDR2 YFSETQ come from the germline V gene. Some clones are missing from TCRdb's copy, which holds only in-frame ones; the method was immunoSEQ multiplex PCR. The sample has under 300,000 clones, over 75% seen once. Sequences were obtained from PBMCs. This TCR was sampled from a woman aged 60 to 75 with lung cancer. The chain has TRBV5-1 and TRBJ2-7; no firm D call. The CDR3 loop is CASSLAPEGEQYF. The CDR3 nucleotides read TGCGCCAGCAGCTTGGCGCCCGAAGGGGAGCAGTACTTC.